The present entry profiles one TCR beta chain with its context. Trimming removed 0 bases at V and 10 bases at J, with 12 bases between. The germline CDR1 and CDR2 sequences are MNHEY and SVGEGT. The CDR3 consists of 13 residues. This specimen comes from a study of T cell responses to AZD1222 COVID-19 vaccine. Sequencing was performed with immunoSEQ multiplex PCR; in TCRdb, only in-frame clones are kept and a portion is missing. Found here are around 150,000 clones, around nine tenths of them singletons; the top ten hold under 2.5%. V is TRBV6-2 or TRBV6-3 and J is TRBJ1-1, with D tentatively TRBD1 (6 bases). The receptor's source is an adult in good health. Sequenced material: peripheral blood, taken on day 0 of AZD1222 vaccination. The CDR3 loop reads CASSYSTGPSAFF. The CDR3 DNA reads TGTGCCAGCAGTTACTCCACAGGGCCCTCAGCTTTCTTT.